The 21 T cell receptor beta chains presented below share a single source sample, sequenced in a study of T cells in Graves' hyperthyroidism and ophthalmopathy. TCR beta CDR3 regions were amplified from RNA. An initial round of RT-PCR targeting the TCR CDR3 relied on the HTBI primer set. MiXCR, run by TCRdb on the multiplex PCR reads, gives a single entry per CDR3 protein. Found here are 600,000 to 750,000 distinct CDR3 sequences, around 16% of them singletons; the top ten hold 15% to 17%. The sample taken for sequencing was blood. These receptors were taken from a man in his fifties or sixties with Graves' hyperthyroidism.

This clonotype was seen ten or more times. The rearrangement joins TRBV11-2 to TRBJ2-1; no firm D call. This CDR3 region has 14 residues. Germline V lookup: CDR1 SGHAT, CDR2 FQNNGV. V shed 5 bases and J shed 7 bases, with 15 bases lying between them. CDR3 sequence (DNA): TGTGCCAGCAGCCGTAGTATGACGCCGAATGAGCAGTTCTTC. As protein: CASSRSMTPNEQFF.

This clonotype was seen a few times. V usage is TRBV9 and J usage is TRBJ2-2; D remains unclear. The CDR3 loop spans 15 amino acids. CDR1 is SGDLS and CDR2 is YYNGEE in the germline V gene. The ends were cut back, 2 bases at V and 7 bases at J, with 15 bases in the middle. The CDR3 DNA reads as TGTGCCAGCAGCGTTCTATCGGAATTGAGCGGGGAGCTGTTTTTT. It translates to CASSVLSELSGELFF.

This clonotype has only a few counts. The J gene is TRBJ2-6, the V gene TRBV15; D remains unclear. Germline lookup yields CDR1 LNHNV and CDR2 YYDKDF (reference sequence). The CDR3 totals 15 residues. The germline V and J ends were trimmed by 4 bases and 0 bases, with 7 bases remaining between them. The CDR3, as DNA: TGTGCCACCAGCACTACCCACTCTGGGGCCAACGTCCTGACTTTC. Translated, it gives CATSTTHSGANVLTF.

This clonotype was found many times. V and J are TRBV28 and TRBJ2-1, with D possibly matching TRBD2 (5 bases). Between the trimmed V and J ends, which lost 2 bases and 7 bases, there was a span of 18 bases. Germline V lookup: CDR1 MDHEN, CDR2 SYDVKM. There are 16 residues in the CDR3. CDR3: CASSLPLGRAFNEQFF. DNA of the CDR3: TGTGCCAGCAGTTTACCCCTAGGGCGGGCCTTTAATGAGCAGTTCTTC.

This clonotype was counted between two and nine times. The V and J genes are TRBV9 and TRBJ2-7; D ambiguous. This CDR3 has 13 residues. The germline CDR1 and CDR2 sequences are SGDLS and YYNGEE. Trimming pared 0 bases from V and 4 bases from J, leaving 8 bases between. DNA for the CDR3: TGTGCCAGCAGCGTAGGGTATAATTACGAGCAGTACTTC. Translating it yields CASSVGYNYEQYF.

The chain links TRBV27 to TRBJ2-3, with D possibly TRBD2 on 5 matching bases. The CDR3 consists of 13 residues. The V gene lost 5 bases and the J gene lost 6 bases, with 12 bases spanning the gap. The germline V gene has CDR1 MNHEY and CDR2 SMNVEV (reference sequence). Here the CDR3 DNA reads TGTGCCAGCAGTAGGCGACGGGGTGATACGCAGTATTTT. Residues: CASSRRRGDTQYF.

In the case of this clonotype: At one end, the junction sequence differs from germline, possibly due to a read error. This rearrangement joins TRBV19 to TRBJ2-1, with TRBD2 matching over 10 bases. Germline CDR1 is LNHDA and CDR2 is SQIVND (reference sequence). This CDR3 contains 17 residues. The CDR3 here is CAGSSSSGSPLYNEQFF. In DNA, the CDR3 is TGTGCCGGTAGTTCCTCTAGCGGGAGCCCCCTCTACAATGAGCAGTTCTTC.

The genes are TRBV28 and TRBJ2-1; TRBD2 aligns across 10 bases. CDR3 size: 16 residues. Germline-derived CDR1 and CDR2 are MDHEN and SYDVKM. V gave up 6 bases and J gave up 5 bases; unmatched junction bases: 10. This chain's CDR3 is CASRGSGRALDNEQFF. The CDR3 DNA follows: TGTGCCAGCAGGGGAAGCGGGAGGGCCTTAGACAATGAGCAGTTCTTC. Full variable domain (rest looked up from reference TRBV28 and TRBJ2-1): DVKVTQSSRYLVKRTGEKVFLECVQDMDHENMFWYRQDPGLGLRLIYFSYDVKMKEKGDIPEGYSVSREKKERFSLILESASTNQTSMYLCASRGSGRALDNEQFFGPGTRLTVL.

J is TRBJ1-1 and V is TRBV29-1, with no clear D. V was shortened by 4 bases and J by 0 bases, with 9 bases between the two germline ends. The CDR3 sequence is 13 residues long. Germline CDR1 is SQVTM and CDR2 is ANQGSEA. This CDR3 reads CSVAARLNTEAFF. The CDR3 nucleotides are TGCAGCGTTGCGGCCAGGTTGAACACTGAAGCTTTCTTT.

The chain's CDR3 is CASSQLWGDRNYGYTF. CDR3 bases: TGTGCCAGCAGCCAACTTTGGGGGGACCGAAACTATGGCTACACCTTC. This sequence joins TRBV3-1 and TRBJ1-2; possible D gene TRBD1, 5 bases. V shed 2 bases and J shed 2 bases, with 15 bases lying between them. Per the germline V gene, CDR1 is LGHDT and CDR2 is YNNKEL (reference sequence). The CDR3 sequence is 16 residues long.

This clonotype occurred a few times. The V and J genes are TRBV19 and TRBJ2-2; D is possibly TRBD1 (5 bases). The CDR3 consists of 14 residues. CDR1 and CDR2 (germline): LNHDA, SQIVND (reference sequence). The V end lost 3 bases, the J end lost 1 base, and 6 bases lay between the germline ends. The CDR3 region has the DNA TGTGCCAGTAGTATTCAGGGGAACACCGGGGAGCTGTTTTTT. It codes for CASSIQGNTGELFF.

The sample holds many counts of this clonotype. The CDR3 DNA is TGTGCCATCGGGACAGGGACTGAAGCTTTCTTT. It yields the protein CAIGTGTEAFF. The V gene is TRBV10-3, the J gene TRBJ1-1; 9 bases line up with TRBD1. Trimming at V came to 8 bases and at J to 5 bases, leaving 0 bases not matched to a gene. Germline CDR1 and CDR2: ENHRY and SYGVKD. This CDR3 comprises 11 residues.

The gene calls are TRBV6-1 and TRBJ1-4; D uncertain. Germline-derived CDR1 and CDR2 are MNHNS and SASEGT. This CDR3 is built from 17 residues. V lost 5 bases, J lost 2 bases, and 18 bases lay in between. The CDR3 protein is CASSCQVRQTTNEKLFF. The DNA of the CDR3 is TGTGCCAGCAGTTGCCAGGTCCGGCAAACTACTAATGAAAAACTGTTTTTT.

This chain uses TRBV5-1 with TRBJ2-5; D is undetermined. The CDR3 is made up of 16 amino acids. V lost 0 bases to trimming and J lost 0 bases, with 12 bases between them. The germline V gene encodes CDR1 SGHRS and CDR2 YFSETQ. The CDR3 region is CASSLVAGLNQETQYF. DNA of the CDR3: TGCGCCAGCAGCTTGGTTGCAGGCCTCAACCAAGAGACCCAGTACTTC.

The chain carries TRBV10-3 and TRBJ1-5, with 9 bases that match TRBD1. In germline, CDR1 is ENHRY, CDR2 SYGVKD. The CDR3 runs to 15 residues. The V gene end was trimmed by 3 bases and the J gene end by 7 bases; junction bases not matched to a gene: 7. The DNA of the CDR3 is TGTGCCATCAGTGATTACCCGGGACAGGGACAGCCCCAGCATTTT. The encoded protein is CAISDYPGQGQPQHF.

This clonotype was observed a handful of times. CDR3 sequence: CASRQLASEQYF. CDR3 nucleotide sequence: TGTGCCAGCAGACAACTAGCGTCCGAGCAGTACTTC. The rearrangement links TRBV6-2 or TRBV6-3 to TRBJ2-7; 7 bases map to TRBD2. The germline V gene has CDR1 MNHEY and CDR2 SVGEGT. The CDR3 runs to 12 residues. V lost 6 bases and J lost 6; bases outside the gene matches: 5.

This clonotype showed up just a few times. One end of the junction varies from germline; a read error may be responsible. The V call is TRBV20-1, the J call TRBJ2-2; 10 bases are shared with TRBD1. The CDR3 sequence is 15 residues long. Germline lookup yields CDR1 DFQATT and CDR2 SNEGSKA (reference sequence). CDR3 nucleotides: TGCAGTGCCCGACCGGGACAGGGGAACCCCGGGGAGCTGTTTTTT. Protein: CSARPGQGNPGELFF.

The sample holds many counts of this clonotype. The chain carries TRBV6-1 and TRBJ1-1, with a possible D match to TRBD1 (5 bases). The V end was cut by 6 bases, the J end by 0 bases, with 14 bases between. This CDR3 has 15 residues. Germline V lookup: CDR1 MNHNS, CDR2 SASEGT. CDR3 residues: CASSLLKGLNTEAFF. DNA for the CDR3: TGTGCCAGCAGCCTCCTGAAGGGACTGAACACTGAAGCTTTCTTT.

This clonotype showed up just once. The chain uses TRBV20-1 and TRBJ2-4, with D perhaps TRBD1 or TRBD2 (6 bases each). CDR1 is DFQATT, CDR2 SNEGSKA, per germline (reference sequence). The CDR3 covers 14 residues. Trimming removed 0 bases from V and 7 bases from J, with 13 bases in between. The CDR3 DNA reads TGCAGTGCTAGAGATAGCCAGGGGAGGAACATTCAGTACTTC. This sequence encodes CSARDSQGRNIQYF.

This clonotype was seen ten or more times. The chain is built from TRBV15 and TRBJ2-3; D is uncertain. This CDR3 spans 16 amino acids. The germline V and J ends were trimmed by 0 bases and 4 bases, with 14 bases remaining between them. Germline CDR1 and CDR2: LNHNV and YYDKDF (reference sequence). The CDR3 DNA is TGTGCCACCAGCAGAGATCTAAAATCTTCCGCAGATACGCAGTATTTT. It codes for CATSRDLKSSADTQYF.

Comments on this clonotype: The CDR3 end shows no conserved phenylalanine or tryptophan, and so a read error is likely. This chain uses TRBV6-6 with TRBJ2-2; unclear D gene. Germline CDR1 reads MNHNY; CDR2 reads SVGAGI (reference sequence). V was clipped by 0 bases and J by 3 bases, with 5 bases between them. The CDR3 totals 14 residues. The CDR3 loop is CASSYSRDTGELFL. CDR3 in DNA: TGTGCCAGCAGTTACTCACGAGACACCGGGGAGCTGTTTCTT.